This T cell receptor (beta chain) was sequenced for a study of shared clonotypes between healthy human individuals. About the study: Aged 18 to 49, the donors were two women and three men. The plates for each donor numbered three CD4 naive, three CD4 memory, two CD8 naive and one CD8 memory. Broader study findings: Clonotypes which were not shared had lower generation probabilities than clonotypes that all four donors shared.

For this clone: The antigen is undetermined.

Germline CDR1 reads MNHEY; CDR2 reads SMNVEV (reference sequence). The V and J ends lost 0 bases and 3 bases, in that order; junction bases with no gene match: 11. The CDR3 loop spans 18 amino acids. It was CD45RO-negative cells, positively selected for CCR7, that made up naive CD8 cells, with terminally differentiated effector memory CD45RA+ cells excluded. Some clones are missing from TCRdb's copy, which holds only in-frame ones; the method was immunoSEQ multiplex PCR. Here the sample spans about 2,100,000 clones, approximately 94% being singletons. This chain uses TRBV27 with TRBJ2-3; TRBD1 matches 8 bases. The TCR comes from a man aged 18 to 30 in good health. Some clones in this sample may be carry-over from other donors' samples. The sample consisted of naive CD8+ T cells from PBMCs. CDR3 coding DNA: TGTGCCAGCAGTTTATCGCCCCGAGGACAGGGCTGGACAGATACGCAGTATTTT. Translation: CASSLSPRGQGWTDTQYF.